The present T cell receptor beta chain was sequenced within a study of CD8 T cells in ankylosing spondylitis. General study results and limits: What seemed typical of ankylosing spondylitis blood was a TCR beta motif built from several highly homologous variants.

The CDR3 contains 16 residues. V was shortened by 0 bases and J by 0 bases, with 9 bases between the two germline ends. CDR1 is SEHNR and CDR2 is FQNEAQ in the germline V gene (reference sequence). This clonotype came up many times. Its target is unknown. TCRdb recomputed calls from the 5' RACE reads with MiXCR, one row per CDR3 protein. The sample contains 450,000 or so distinct CDR3 sequences, about 24% of which appear only once. The sequence came from a male donor with ankylosing spondylitis. The V call is TRBV7-9, the J call TRBJ1-3; D call uncertain. Sequencing input: blood, either unsorted or a sorted T cell fraction (not recorded which). For the CDR3, the DNA is TGTGCCAGCAGCTTAGCGACGGGCAGCTCTGGAAACACCATATATTTT. Protein sequence: CASSLATGSSGNTIYF. The full variable domain, its missing parts supplied by reference TRBV7-9 and TRBJ1-3, is DTGVSQNPRHKITKRGQNVTFRCDPISEHNRLYWYRQTLGQGPEFLTYFQNEAQLEKSRLLSDRFSAERPKGSFSTLEIQRTEQGDSAMYLCASSLATGSSGNTIYFGEGSWLTVV.